This entry lists 5 T cell receptor beta chains sequenced from one sample in a study of OX40 agonist ivuxolimab in advanced cancers. The method behind the library was the immunoSEQ multiplex PCR assay. TCRdb obtained this table from immuneACCESS and retained in-frame rearrangements with V and J assigned. These tables miss some clones; where compared with another copy, unresolved V genes account for less than half of the shortfall, and the remainder is unexplained. The sample table shows 50,000 to 75,000 clones, and 75% to 90% are seen once. Of the sample, less than 4% falls within the top ten clones. The source material was CD4+ or CD8+ T cells sorted from blood, sampled in a trial of the OX40 agonist ivuxolimab. These receptors were obtained from an adult with an advanced solid tumor such as melanoma, head and neck, liver or kidney cancer.

This chain connects TRBV11-2 to TRBJ1-2, with TRBD1 identical over 7 bases. V trimming: 3 bases; J trimming: 2 bases; junction bases outside the gene matches: 9. The CDR3 runs to 16 residues. Germline values: CDR1 SGHAT, CDR2 FQNNGV. The CDR3 region is CASSFRGDWENYGYTF. For the CDR3, the DNA is TGTGCCAGCAGCTTCAGGGGGGATTGGGAAAACTATGGCTACACCTTC.

On this clone: The sample carries other DNA sequences with the same CDR3. This sequence joins TRBV7-3 and TRBJ1-6, with D hard to call. The V end was cut by 5 bases, the J end by 6 bases, with 8 bases between. The germline V gene has CDR1 SGHTA and CDR2 FQGTGA. This CDR3 is built from 13 residues. The CDR3 DNA reads TGTGCCAGCAGCCCCGGAACTAATTCACCCCTCCACTTT. It codes for CASSPGTNSPLHF.

This clone was detected only once. The genes are TRBV2 and TRBJ2-7; D gene unclear. Germline values: CDR1 SNHLY, CDR2 FYNNEI. V was shortened by 1 base and J by 4 bases, with 11 bases between the two germline ends. There are 14 residues in the CDR3. The DNA for the CDR3 is TGTGCCAGCAGTGAAGAGAACTGGAAATACGAGCAGTACTTC. As protein: CASSEENWKYEQYF. The full variable domain, its missing parts supplied by reference TRBV2 and TRBJ2-7, is EPEVTQTPSHQVTQMGQEVILRCVPISNHLYFYWYRQILGQKVEFLVSFYNNEISEKSEIFDDQFSVERPDGSNFTLKIRSTKLEDSAMYFCASSEENWKYEQYFGPGTRLTVT.

V gene TRBV18 combines with J gene TRBJ2-2, with 8 bases aligning to TRBD2. The CDR3 is 16 residues long. Germline V gene data show CDR1 as KGHSH and CDR2 as LQKENI. Trimming cost V 3 bases and J 0 bases; bases outside gene matches: 3. The CDR3 coding sequence is TGTGCCAGCTCACCTAGCGGGACTTCGAACACCGGGGAGCTGTTTTTT. Encoded protein: CASSPSGTSNTGELFF.

This clone has a single count. The chain recombines TRBV11-1 with TRBJ2-7; 7 bases are a match to TRBD1. The CDR3 extends over 13 amino acids. CDR1 is SGHAT, CDR2 FQDESV, per germline (reference sequence). V lost 2 bases to trimming and J lost 5 bases; unmatched junction nucleotides: 3. CDR3 residues: CASSLHRGNEQYF. For the CDR3, the DNA is TGTGCCAGCAGCTTACACAGGGGTAACGAGCAGTACTTC.